Included here is one T cell receptor beta chain sequence, with context. Antigen unknown. The CDR3 loop spans 16 amino acids. The entry originates in a study of tumor-infiltrating lymphocytes in primary liver carcinoma. Across the study: Patients were men and women aged 30 to 69 years. Whole-study findings and limits: A significantly higher top-250-clone fraction was found in tumors than in blood (p = 0.039). Compared with tumor region pairs, tumor-adjacent and tumor-blood pairs overlapped less.

Priming with a constant-region primer yielded TCR beta cDNA from 500 ng total RNA. Slightly modified ARM-PCR served as the procedure for the TCR beta libraries. These libraries came from three rounds of nested multiplex PCR. With TRBV1-TRBV30 forward primers and a C-beta reverse primer, the first two PCR rounds were run for roughly 9 cycles each. One entry per CDR3 protein results from TCRdb running MiXCR on the multiplex PCR reads. There are about 330,000 distinct CDR3 sequences in the sample; about 61% occur only once, and about 6% lies in the top ten. Unsorted whole blood yielded the blood RNA, and germline DNA was also extracted.

The J gene is TRBJ2-7, the V gene TRBV12-3 or TRBV12-4, with a weak D call TRBD2 (6 bases). The receptor was derived from a man aged 40-55 years with primary liver carcinoma and hepatitis B virus infection. The sequencing input was peripheral blood. The CDR3 DNA follows: TGTGCTATGCGGCGGGGTGATATTAGGAGCTCCTACGAGCAGTACTTC. Translation gives CAMRRGDIRSSYEQYF.